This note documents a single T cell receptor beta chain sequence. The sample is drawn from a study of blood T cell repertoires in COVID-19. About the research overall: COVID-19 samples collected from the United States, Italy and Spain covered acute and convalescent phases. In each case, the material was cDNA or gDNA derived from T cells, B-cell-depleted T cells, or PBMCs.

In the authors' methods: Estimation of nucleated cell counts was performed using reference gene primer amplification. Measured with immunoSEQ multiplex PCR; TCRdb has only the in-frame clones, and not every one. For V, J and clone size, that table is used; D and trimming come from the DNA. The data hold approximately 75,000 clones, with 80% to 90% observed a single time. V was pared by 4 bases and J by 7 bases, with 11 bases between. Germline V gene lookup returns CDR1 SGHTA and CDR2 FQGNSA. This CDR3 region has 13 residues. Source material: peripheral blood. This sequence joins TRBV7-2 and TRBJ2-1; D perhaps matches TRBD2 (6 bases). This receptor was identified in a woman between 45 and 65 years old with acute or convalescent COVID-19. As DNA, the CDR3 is TGTGCCAGCAGCTGGGGGGTGAGGAATGAGCAGTTCTTC. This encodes CASSWGVRNEQFF. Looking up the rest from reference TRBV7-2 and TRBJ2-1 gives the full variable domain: GAGVSQSPSNKVTEKGKDVELRCDPISGHTALYWYRQSLGQGLEFLIYFQGNSAPDKSGLPSDRFSAERTGGSVSTLTIQRTQQEDSAVYLCASSWGVRNEQFFGPGTRLTVL.